Listed here are 9 T cell receptor beta chains from one sample, sequenced in a study of spatial heterogeneity in lung cancer. Study-wide results and limits: One measure, the expanded intratumoral alpha and beta TCR count, tracked tumor mutation counts.

Time point described: sample taken at primary tumor resection. MiXCR, applied by TCRdb to the 5' RACE reads, yields one record per CDR3 protein. The sample yields around 9,700 distinct CDR3 sequences, roughly 8.8% seen once. No cognate antigen is known for these TCRs. The sample was lung tumor tissue, taken at surgery. Receptors were obtained from a male donor with early-stage non-small cell lung cancer.

Here the CDR3 DNA reads TGTGCCAGCTCCCGGCTGCAGGATCGGTCAGAGACCCAGTACTTC. It encodes CASSRLQDRSETQYF. The chain uses TRBV18 and TRBJ2-5; D call uncertain. This CDR3 contains 15 residues. V dropped 6 bases and J dropped 4 bases, with 18 bases sitting between them. Germline CDR1 KGHSH, CDR2 LQKENI.

V usage is TRBV7-9 and J usage is TRBJ2-5, with a possible D match to TRBD2 (6 bases). Germline-derived CDR1 and CDR2 are SEHNR and FQNEAQ (reference sequence). This CDR3 is built from 15 residues. V lost 2 bases and J lost 4, with 14 bases in between. CDR3 bases: TGTGCCAGCAGCTTATCGGGTTCAGCGGGAGAGACCCAGTACTTC. It codes for CASSLSGSAGETQYF. Filled out from reference TRBV7-9 and TRBJ2-5, the complete variable domain reads DTGVSQNPRHKITKRGQNVTFRCDPISEHNRLYWYRQTLGQGPEFLTYFQNEAQLEKSRLLSDRFSAERPKGSFSTLEIQRTEQGDSAMYLCASSLSGSAGETQYFGPGTRLLVL.

This clonotype was counted at least ten times. The gene calls are TRBV10-3 and TRBJ1-1, with D possibly being TRBD1 (5 bases). The ends were cut back, 2 bases at V and 5 bases at J, with 9 bases in the middle. Per germline, CDR1 ENHRY and CDR2 SYGVKD. CDR3 length: 13 residues. The CDR3 sequence is CAISEAWTTEAFF. The CDR3 bases are TGTGCCATCAGTGAGGCATGGACAACTGAAGCTTTCTTT.

In its sample, this clonotype was seen many times. The V gene is TRBV27, the J gene TRBJ1-5; no firm D call. CDR1 and CDR2 (germline): MNHEY, SMNVEV (reference sequence). The CDR3 extends over 14 amino acids. V shed 7 bases and J shed 5 bases, with 15 bases lying between them. In nucleotides, the CDR3 is TGTGCCAGCATGGTAAGGGAGGGCTATCAGCCCCAGCATTTT. Translating it yields CASMVREGYQPQHF.

This clonotype has ten or more counts. This chain links TRBV10-3 with TRBJ2-3; tentative D call: TRBD1 (6 bases). The germline V gene has CDR1 ENHRY and CDR2 SYGVKD. V lost 3 bases and J 2 bases, leaving 18 bases between the germline ends. This CDR3 has 17 amino acids. The CDR3 sequence: CAISESRQGRFTDTQYF. The CDR3 bases are TGTGCCATCAGTGAAAGTCGGCAGGGGAGATTCACAGATACGCAGTATTTT.

This clonotype was seen repeatedly, ten times or more. The chain recombines TRBV7-6 with TRBJ2-5; a possible D gene is TRBD1 (5 bases). Trimming shortened V by 5 bases and J by 1 base, and 20 bases separated the two germline ends. The CDR3 loop spans 17 amino acids. The germline gives CDR1 SGHVS, CDR2 FNYEAQ. CDR3 nucleotide sequence: TGTGCCAGCAGCCTTTCGGACATCCCATATGTCCAAGAGACCCAGTACTTC. This sequence encodes CASSLSDIPYVQETQYF.

This clonotype appeared once. The rearrangement joins TRBV2 to TRBJ2-3, with D tentatively TRBD1 (6 bases). The CDR3 sequence is 15 residues long. Germline V gene sequence: CDR1 SNHLY, CDR2 FYNNEI. The germline V and J ends were trimmed by 10 bases and 6 bases, with 23 bases remaining between them. CDR3 DNA: TGTGCCACGGTAGGCGACAGGTCGAAATCCGATACGCAGTATTTT. It encodes CATVGDRSKSDTQYF.

This clonotype was found many times. The rearrangement joins TRBV20-1 to TRBJ2-1; no firm D call. Germline CDR1 reads DFQATT; CDR2 reads SNEGSKA (reference sequence). V was cut by 0 bases and J by 5 bases, with 8 bases left in between. The CDR3 covers 13 residues. The CDR3 nucleotides are TGCAGTGCTAGAGATCCGATACACAATGAGCAGTTCTTC. This encodes CSARDPIHNEQFF.

The chain has TRBV27 and TRBJ2-7; D gene ambiguous. V was cut by 5 bases and J by 3 bases, with 8 bases left in between. Looked up from germline, CDR1 is MNHEY and CDR2 is SMNVEV (reference sequence). The CDR3 is made up of 12 amino acids. The DNA for the CDR3 is TGTGCCAGCAGTCTCGACCTCTACGAGCAGTACTTC. Its translation is CASSLDLYEQYF.